These 30 T cell receptor beta chains were all obtained from the same sample, sequenced in a study of cytomegalovirus exposure and HLA in healthy donors (TCRdb year 2017). The library was made by the immunoSEQ multiplex PCR assay. For the multiplex PCR, a mixture combining 60 forward primers for TCR Vbeta segments and 13 reverse primers for TCR Jbeta segments was used. This immuneACCESS table, as held by TCRdb, lists in-frame sequences with V and J called but not all clones. Of the missing ones, under half trace to an unresolved V gene in checked studies; the others have no known cause. Across this sample there are more than 200,000 clones, with approximately 70% seen only once. The leading ten clones occupy 2.6% of the sample. The specimen was PBMCs. These receptors were obtained from a man aged 35 to 55 in good health and CMV-seropositive.

On this clone: Its ends do not fully match the called genes, so a read error is possible. Written as DNA, the CDR3 is TGTGCCAGCAGCCTGATAGGTGGTAGCGGGGGTCCCCCCTTTTTT. Translation gives CASSLIGGSGGPPFF. This sequence joins TRBV7-9 and TRBJ2-3; the match to TRBD2 covers 9 bases. Germline CDR1 is SEHNR and CDR2 is FQNEAQ (reference sequence). CDR3 size: 15 residues. Filled out from reference TRBV7-9 and TRBJ2-3, the complete variable domain reads DTGVSQNPRHKITKRGQNVTFRCDPISEHNRLYWYRQTLGQGPEFLTYFQNEAQLEKSRLLSDRFSAERPKGSFSTLEIQRTEQGDSAMYLCASSLIGGSGGPPFFGPGTRLTVL.

CDR3 coding DNA: TGTGCCAGCTTAGACGGGACAGGAGAAGCTTTCTTT. Translated: CASLDGTGEAFF. V usage is TRBV7-9 and J usage is TRBJ1-1; TRBD1 aligns across 8 bases. Germline loops: CDR1 SEHNR, CDR2 FQNEAQ (reference sequence). Trimming at V came to 8 bases and at J to 8 bases, leaving 7 bases not matched to a gene. The length of the CDR3 is 12 residues.

The rearrangement links TRBV4-1 to TRBJ1-2, with 7 bases lining up with TRBD1. The J segment lost 0 bases and the V segment lost 1 base, leaving 8 bases of the junction unmatched. In germline, CDR1 is MGHRA, CDR2 YSYEKL. The CDR3 is 17 residues long. The CDR3 DNA is TGCGCCAGCAGCCAAGTCTCCGGGACAGCAACTAACTATGGCTACACCTTC. Translation gives CASSQVSGTATNYGYTF.

This clone has a handful of counts. The chain links TRBV6-6 to TRBJ1-2; no clear D gene. This CDR3 has 16 amino acids. Looked up from germline, CDR1 is MNHNY and CDR2 is SVGAGI (reference sequence). V lost 4 bases to trimming and J lost 4 bases, with 19 bases between them. The CDR3 bases are TGTGCCAGCAGTTGGGAGTCGAGGGCTAGGAGCTATGGCTACACCTTC. It translates to CASSWESRARSYGYTF.

Only a few counts were recorded for this clone. V usage is TRBV2 and J usage is TRBJ1-4; 12 nucleotides align to TRBD1. Germline V gives CDR1 SNHLY, CDR2 FYNNEI. V lost 1 base and J lost 10; bases outside the gene matches: 7. The CDR3 runs 16 residues. CDR3 in amino acids: CASSEEGTGGEGKLFF. CDR3 sequence (DNA): TGTGCCAGCAGTGAAGAGGGGACAGGGGGCGAAGGAAAACTGTTTTTT.

A few counts support this clone. The V and J genes are TRBV14 and TRBJ2-7; D is uncertain. Trimming left V 0 bases short and J 4 bases short, with 10 bases between. The germline gives CDR1 SGHDN, CDR2 FVKESK. CDR3 length: 14 amino acids. The CDR3: CASSQDRGRYEQYF. CDR3 in DNA: TGTGCCAGCAGCCAAGATCGAGGAAGATACGAGCAGTACTTC.

The gene calls are TRBV5-5 and TRBJ1-5; the D gene is possibly TRBD1 (6 bases). Germline CDR1 and CDR2: SGHKS and YYEKEE (reference sequence). The CDR3 length is 15 residues. V was clipped by 4 bases and J by 2 bases, with 13 bases between them. The CDR3 loop reads CASSPRGGGNQPQHF. The CDR3 nucleotides are TGTGCCAGCAGCCCACGGGGGGGCGGCAATCAGCCCCAGCATTTT.

This clone has only a few counts. The chain combines TRBV20-1 with TRBJ2-5; no clear D gene. Trimming removed 3 bases from V and 3 bases from J, with 5 bases in between. Germline lookup yields CDR1 DFQATT and CDR2 SNEGSKA (reference sequence). The CDR3 is 11 residues long. The chain's CDR3 is CSASREETQYF. The CDR3 DNA sequence: TGCAGTGCTAGCCGGGAAGAGACCCAGTACTTC.

J is TRBJ1-2 and V is TRBV29-1, with 7 bases fitting TRBD1. Germline CDR1 reads SQVTM; CDR2 reads ANQGSEA. J gave up 4 bases and V 6 bases, and 8 bases lay outside the gene matches. This CDR3 spans 13 amino acids. The CDR3 DNA reads as TGCAGCGTGCCCAGACAGGGAAGCTATGGCTACACCTTC. Its translation is CSVPRQGSYGYTF.

This chain joins TRBV6-1 and TRBJ1-2, with D possibly matching TRBD1 (5 bases). Germline assignment: CDR1 MNHNS and CDR2 SASEGT. Trimming left V 4 bases short and J 2 bases short, with 14 bases between. This CDR3 is built from 15 residues. CDR3 sequence (DNA): TGTGCCAGCAGTGCCCGATCCGGGGGGAACTATGGCTACACCTTC. Residues: CASSARSGGNYGYTF.

CDR3 sequence reads: CASSLVAGGNYEQYF. The CDR3 coding sequence is TGTGCCAGCAGCTTAGTGGCAGGGGGCAACTACGAGCAGTACTTC. J is TRBJ2-7 and V is TRBV7-8, with TRBD1 matching over 8 bases. CDR3 length equals 15 residues. V lost 1 base and J lost 3; bases outside the gene matches: 5. The germline gives CDR1 SGHVS, CDR2 FQNEAQ. Together with reference TRBV7-8 and TRBJ2-7, the CDR3 gives the full variable domain: GAGVSQSPRYKVAKRGQDVALRCDPISGHVSLFWYQQALGQGPEFLTYFQNEAQLDKSGLPSDRFFAERPEGSVSTLKIQRTQQEDSAVYLCASSLVAGGNYEQYFGPGTRLTVT.

The chain has TRBV25-1 and TRBJ1-4, with D unclear. The CDR3 totals 13 residues. Per germline, CDR1 MGHDK and CDR2 SYGVNS. V was shortened by 7 bases and J by 10 bases, with 16 bases between the two germline ends. The CDR3 bases are TGTGCCAGCACCTCCGGCGATCGGGGAAAACTGTTTTTT. As protein: CASTSGDRGKLFF.

The chain joins TRBV2 to TRBJ1-1; 8 bases map to TRBD1. Looked up from germline, CDR1 is SNHLY and CDR2 is FYNNEI. Trimming at V came to 6 bases and at J to 5 bases, leaving 5 bases not matched to a gene. There are 13 residues in the CDR3. The CDR3 DNA follows: TGTGCCAGCAGCCTTGGACAGGGAACTGAAGCTTTCTTT. It encodes CASSLGQGTEAFF.

The sample holds a few counts of this clone. The J gene is TRBJ1-1, the V gene TRBV19; TRBD1 agrees at 8 bases. V lost 6 bases and J lost 3; bases outside the gene matches: 12. The CDR3 is 16 amino acids. Germline assignment: CDR1 LNHDA and CDR2 SQIVND (reference sequence). The CDR3 spells CASRFRGRVSDTEAFF. The CDR3, as DNA: TGTGCCAGTAGGTTCAGGGGGCGCGTGTCGGACACTGAAGCTTTCTTT.

This chain links TRBV4-1 with TRBJ2-3; the match to TRBD2 covers 8 bases. Trimming took 2 bases from V and 4 from J; bases not matched to a gene: 8. The CDR3 loop spans 16 amino acids. Looked up from germline, CDR1 is MGHRA and CDR2 is YSYEKL. The CDR3 spells CASSQPGTRTADTQYF. The DNA of the CDR3 is TGCGCCAGCAGCCAACCCGGGACTAGAACGGCAGATACGCAGTATTTT.

The V call is TRBV7-6, the J call TRBJ2-3, with TRBD2 identical over 12 bases. V was clipped by 5 bases and J by 0 bases; unmatched bases: 9. The CDR3 length is 18 residues. Germline loops: CDR1 SGHVS, CDR2 FNYEAQ. The CDR3: CASSPSPSGGESTDTQYF. CDR3 bases: TGTGCCAGCAGCCCTTCTCCTAGCGGGGGGGAGAGCACAGATACGCAGTATTTT.

This chain uses TRBV21-1 with TRBJ1-1; TRBD1 was called by the table and not checked on the DNA. TRBV21-1 has pseudogene status. The CDR3 is 17 residues long. The CDR3 DNA reads TGTGCCAGCAGCAAAGGGGGCCGAAGGGATATGAACACTGAAGCTTTCTTT. As protein: CASSKGGRRDMNTEAFF.

This clone has just a few counts. V is TRBV5-4 and J is TRBJ1-2; 7 positions agree with TRBD1. CDR1 and CDR2 from the germline V gene are SGHNT and YYREEE (reference sequence). This CDR3 has 13 amino acids. V shed 3 bases, J shed 4 bases, and the junction held 3 bases outside the gene matches. Here the CDR3 DNA reads TGTGCCAGCAGCTCCACAGGGGTCTATGGCTACACCTTC. Translated: CASSSTGVYGYTF.

This clone was detected a few times. J is TRBJ2-7 and V is TRBV5-6, with 10 bases lining up with TRBD2. Germline values: CDR1 SGHDT, CDR2 YYEEEE. Losses at the gene ends were 3 bases for V and 0 bases for J; bases not matched to a gene: 6. CDR3 length: 16 amino acids. Here the CDR3 reads CASSYVKRGGSYEQYF. The CDR3 coding sequence is TGTGCCAGCAGCTATGTAAAGCGGGGGGGCTCCTACGAGCAGTACTTC.

The rearrangement uses TRBV5-6 and TRBJ1-2; 8 nucleotides align to TRBD1. CDR1 is SGHDT and CDR2 is YYEEEE in the germline V gene. J gave up 5 bases and V 4 bases, and 7 bases lay outside the gene matches. This CDR3 is 14 amino acids long. The CDR3 DNA is TGTGCCAGCAGCCTGGGGACAGGACATTATGGCTACACCTTC. Translation gives CASSLGTGHYGYTF.

This clone was counted between two and nine times. The chain has TRBV5-4 and TRBJ2-3; TRBD2 matches 11 bases. The V gene end was trimmed by 4 bases and the J gene end by 2 bases; junction bases not matched to a gene: 6. This CDR3 is built from 16 residues. CDR1 is SGHNT and CDR2 is YYREEE in the germline V gene (reference sequence). CDR3 nucleotides: TGTGCCAGCAGCCGCGGGACTAGCGGTATCACAGATACGCAGTATTTT. It specifies CASSRGTSGITDTQYF. Full variable domain (missing parts from reference TRBV5-4 and TRBJ2-3): ETGVTQSPTHLIKTRGQQVTLRCSSQSGHNTVSWYQQALGQGPQFIFQYYREEENGRGNFPPRFSGLQFPNYSSELNVNALELDDSALYLCASSRGTSGITDTQYFGPGTRLTVL.

CDR3 sequence: CASSPGTGTNYGYTF. The CDR3 coding sequence is TGTGCCAGCAGCCCTGGAACAGGGACTAACTATGGCTACACCTTC. V is TRBV5-6 and J is TRBJ1-2; a weak D match, TRBD1 (6 bases). The CDR3 loop spans 15 amino acids. Germline V gives CDR1 SGHDT, CDR2 YYEEEE. Trimming removed 4 bases from V and 0 bases from J, with 13 bases in between.

The chain recombines TRBV19 with TRBJ2-5, with TRBD2 matching over 8 bases. The tail of the sequence fits TRBJ2-7 better, so the J call may be wrong. This CDR3 region has 18 residues. Germline V gives CDR1 LNHDA, CDR2 SQIVND (reference sequence). The CDR3 is CASSIGRLRSGGDYEQYF. The CDR3, as DNA: TGTGCCAGTAGTATAGGCCGACTAAGGAGCGGGGGCGACTACGAGCAGTACTTC.

This chain uses TRBV5-1 with TRBJ2-1, with no clear D. This CDR3 has 14 residues. Between the trimmed V and J ends, which lost 2 bases and 8 bases, there was a span of 14 bases. Germline assignment: CDR1 SGHRS and CDR2 YFSETQ. Written as DNA, the CDR3 is TGCGCCAGCAGCTTCGGCCAAAAAGAGGATGAGCAGTTCTTC. It translates to CASSFGQKEDEQFF. Drawing the rest from reference TRBV5-1 and TRBJ2-1, the complete variable domain is KAGVTQTPRYLIKTRGQQVTLSCSPISGHRSVSWYQQTPGQGLQFLFEYFSETQRNKGNFPGRFSGRQFSNSRSEMNVSTLELGDSALYLCASSFGQKEDEQFFGPGTRLTVL.

V is TRBV28 and J is TRBJ2-2; the match to TRBD2 covers 8 bases. Germline loops: CDR1 MDHEN, CDR2 SYDVKM. CDR3 length: 15 residues. V lost 8 bases to trimming and J lost 6 bases; unmatched junction nucleotides: 11. The CDR3 loop reads CASGERGLGAGELFF. CDR3 nucleotide sequence: TGTGCCAGCGGGGAGCGGGGGCTGGGGGCCGGGGAGCTGTTTTTT. The full variable domain, in which reference TRBV28 and TRBJ2-2 provide the parts outside the CDR3, is DVKVTQSSRYLVKRTGEKVFLECVQDMDHENMFWYRQDPGLGLRLIYFSYDVKMKEKGDIPEGYSVSREKKERFSLILESASTNQTSMYLCASGERGLGAGELFFGEGSRLTVL.

This clone appeared once. The chain has TRBV4-3 and TRBJ2-7, with a weak D call TRBD2 (6 bases). From germline, CDR1 is LGHNA and CDR2 YSLEER. The CDR3 length is 19 residues. Trimming pared 1 base from V and 0 bases from J, leaving 22 bases between. CDR3: CASSQGEGDLFYSSYEQYF. The CDR3 DNA reads TGCGCCAGCAGCCAAGGTGAAGGGGACTTATTCTACAGCTCCTACGAGCAGTACTTC.

This CDR3 is CASSRDQETQYF. CDR3 nucleotide sequence: TGTGCCAGCAGCCGGGACCAAGAGACCCAGTACTTC. The chain joins TRBV6-5 to TRBJ2-5; D unclear. V shed 6 bases and J shed 0 bases, with 5 bases lying between them. The CDR3 has 12 amino acids. Germline V gives CDR1 MNHEY, CDR2 SVGAGI.

V usage is TRBV5-4 and J usage is TRBJ1-2, with D possibly TRBD1 on 6 matching bases. The CDR3 consists of 15 residues. Trimming stripped 3 bases from V and 8 bases from J, with 20 bases between. Germline lookup yields CDR1 SGHNT and CDR2 YYREEE (reference sequence). The CDR3 loop is CASSSPHRASHGYTF. In DNA, the CDR3 is TGTGCCAGCAGCTCCCCCCACAGGGCCTCGCACGGCTACACCTTC. Variable domain in full (rest from reference TRBV5-4 and TRBJ1-2): ETGVTQSPTHLIKTRGQQVTLRCSSQSGHNTVSWYQQALGQGPQFIFQYYREEENGRGNFPPRFSGLQFPNYSSELNVNALELDDSALYLCASSSPHRASHGYTFGSGTRLTVV.

The V call is TRBV5-8, the J call TRBJ1-5, with D possibly matching TRBD1 (5 bases). CDR1 is SGHTS and CDR2 is YDEGEE in the germline V gene. Trimming cost V 4 bases and J 7 bases, with 12 bases left between them. This CDR3 is built from 13 residues. The CDR3 reads CASSPDGGQPQHF. The CDR3 DNA is TGTGCCAGCAGCCCGGACGGGGGGCAGCCCCAGCATTTT.

The chain links TRBV10-3 to TRBJ1-1; D unresolved. The germline V gene has CDR1 ENHRY and CDR2 SYGVKD. There are 14 residues in the CDR3. V lost 0 bases to trimming and J lost 3 bases, with 8 bases between them. Written as DNA, the CDR3 is TGTGCCATCAGTGAGTCGCGAGGGTACACTGAAGCTTTCTTT. Translation: CAISESRGYTEAFF.